This T cell receptor (beta chain) stems from a study of blood T cell repertoires in COVID-19. Germline lookup yields CDR1 SNHLY and CDR2 FYNNEI. V was trimmed by 3 bases and J by 6 bases, leaving 17 bases between them. The CDR3 totals 16 residues. Sequenced by immunoSEQ multiplex PCR; TCRdb stores in-frame clones only, minus some. The sample shows 100,000 to 150,000 clones, around 84% of them seen only once. This clone was recorded only once. The TCR sequence derives from a middle-aged man with acute COVID-19. The chain carries TRBV2 and TRBJ2-2; D perhaps matches TRBD1 (7 bases). What was sequenced was PBMCs or T cells enriched from blood (not recorded which). CDR3 in amino acids: CASSDQGGGNAGELFF. The CDR3 region has the DNA TGTGCCAGCAGTGATCAGGGGGGAGGAAACGCCGGGGAGCTGTTTTTT.